This T cell receptor (beta chain) was documented in a study of HIV-infected patients and healthy controls. Across the study: Viral load fell to undetectable in most of the 16 patients by the second blood draw.

cDNA was made from about 500 ng RNA using alpha and beta constant primers. Separate chain-specific third strand synthesis with multiplexing indices produced the alpha and beta libraries. Ligation attached cDNA to a 5' RACE adapter that carried a random hexamer and SP2 site. TCRdb used MiXCR to reprocess the 5' RACE reads, holding one entry per CDR3 protein. The sample includes more than 15,000 distinct CDR3 sequences, under 9.5% of them seen just once. Antiretroviral therapy had run roughly three months, about 14 weeks, before follow-up blood collection. Whole blood was used without fractionation, so all unsorted peripheral T cells were included. This clonotype was observed at least ten times. This CDR3 spans 16 amino acids. Looked up from germline, CDR1 is SGHRS and CDR2 is YFSETQ. Deletions cut 0 bases from V and 0 bases from J, with 9 bases between.

The clonotype originates from an adult with HIV infection. The sequenced sample was blood, obtained during antiretroviral therapy. The V call is TRBV5-1, the J call TRBJ2-2, with D possibly TRBD1 on 5 matching bases. CDR3 loop: CASSLGQTANTGELFF. The CDR3 DNA sequence: TGCGCCAGCAGCTTGGGACAGACCGCGAACACCGGGGAGCTGTTTTTT.